The 24 T cell receptor beta chains below come from one sample, sequenced in a study of identical twins. TCRdb reprocessed the 5' RACE reads via MiXCR and lists one record per CDR3 protein. The sample has under 400,000 distinct CDR3 sequences; approximately 8.7% are singletons. Sequencing was performed on naive T cells sorted from blood. These receptors all come from a woman aged 50 to 65 in good health.

This clonotype has ten or more counts. Here the CDR3 reads CATSDARAAGELFF. CDR3 sequence (DNA): TGTGCCACCAGTGACGCGCGGGCTGCCGGGGAGCTGTTTTTT. V gene TRBV24-1 combines with J gene TRBJ2-2; tentative D call: TRBD2 (5 bases). V lost 4 bases, J lost 6 bases, and 11 bases lay in between. The germline CDR1 and CDR2 sequences are KGHDR and SFDVKD. The CDR3 loop spans 14 amino acids.

The rearrangement uses TRBV13 and TRBJ2-2; no clear D. CDR3 length equals 11 residues. V lost 7 bases, J lost 6 bases, and 6 bases lay in between. Germline V gene sequence: CDR1 PRHDT, CDR2 FYEKMQ (reference sequence). Written as DNA, the CDR3 is TGTGCCAGCACGCGGTCCGGGGAGCTGTTTTTT. This gives the protein CASTRSGELFF.

V and J are TRBV7-2 and TRBJ2-7; no clear D. The germline V gene has CDR1 SGHTA and CDR2 FQGNSA. This CDR3 is 13 amino acids long. Trimming cost V 5 bases and J 7 bases, with 15 bases left between them. CDR3 nucleotides: TGTGCCAGCAGCCCAGACCCGGGTTCTGAGCAGTACGTC. Protein: CASSPDPGSEQYV.

The chain combines TRBV7-9 with TRBJ2-5, with D unclear. V lost 3 bases to trimming and J lost 1 base, with 9 bases between them. CDR3 size: 14 residues. Germline V CDR1 and CDR2: SEHNR, FQNEAQ (reference sequence). The CDR3 nucleotides read TGTGCCAGCAGCTTGGCGCGAAGCCAAGAGACCCAGTACTTC. Protein: CASSLARSQETQYF.

This clonotype has just a few counts. This chain connects TRBV5-1 to TRBJ2-7; weak D call: TRBD1 (6 bases). Between the trimmed V and J ends, which lost 0 bases and 2 bases, there was a span of 9 bases. The CDR3 runs to 14 residues. The germline V gene has CDR1 SGHRS and CDR2 YFSETQ. This CDR3 is CASSLAGVTYEQYF. The CDR3 DNA sequence: TGCGCCAGCAGCTTGGCAGGGGTGACCTACGAGCAGTACTTC.

There are a few counts of this clonotype. The chain combines TRBV11-2 with TRBJ2-5, with D hard to call. The germline gives CDR1 SGHAT, CDR2 FQNNGV. This CDR3 is 12 amino acids long. Trimming removed 6 bases from V and 5 bases from J, with 10 bases in between. This CDR3 is CASRITPETQYF. CDR3 nucleotides: TGTGCCAGCAGGATTACCCCGGAGACCCAGTACTTC.

The chain carries TRBV24-1 and TRBJ2-7, with D perhaps TRBD2 (5 bases). This CDR3 is 13 amino acids long. Germline CDR1 and CDR2: KGHDR and SFDVKD. The V end was cut by 7 bases, the J end by 4 bases, with 13 bases between. CDR3 residues: CATSSTGSYEQYF. The DNA for the CDR3 is TGTGCCACCAGCTCGACGGGATCGTACGAGCAGTACTTC.

The gene calls are TRBV9 and TRBJ2-4; a possible D gene is TRBD2 (7 bases). The ends were cut back, 0 bases at V and 3 bases at J, with 16 bases in the middle. The CDR3 has 17 amino acids. Looked up from germline, CDR1 is SGDLS and CDR2 is YYNGEE. The CDR3 loop reads CASSVEGGGSGKNIQYF. The CDR3 nucleotides read TGTGCCAGCAGCGTAGAGGGGGGAGGGTCGGGCAAAAACATTCAGTACTTC.

The chain combines TRBV19 with TRBJ2-5; D is possibly TRBD2 (5 bases). The CDR3 is 13 residues long. The V and J ends lost 6 bases and 5 bases respectively, with 13 bases between them. Germline assignment: CDR1 LNHDA and CDR2 SQIVND (reference sequence). CDR3 region: CASRASSRETQYF. The CDR3 coding sequence is TGTGCCAGTAGGGCTAGCAGCCGGGAGACCCAGTACTTC.

V and J are TRBV20-1 and TRBJ2-4, with D possibly matching TRBD2 (6 bases). V was trimmed by 5 bases and J by 0 bases, leaving 14 bases between them. The CDR3 sequence is 15 residues long. Germline CDR1 reads DFQATT; CDR2 reads SNEGSKA (reference sequence). CDR3 sequence: CSARSPGLAKNIQYF. CDR3 coding DNA: TGCAGTGCTCGTTCCCCGGGACTAGCCAAAAACATTCAGTACTTC.

The V gene is TRBV7-9, the J gene TRBJ1-4; unclear D gene. CDR1 is SEHNR and CDR2 is FQNEAQ in the germline V gene (reference sequence). V dropped 7 bases and J dropped 4 bases, with 7 bases sitting between them. This CDR3 contains 12 residues. The CDR3 DNA is TGTGCCAGCAAAGAATTTAATGAAAAACTGTTTTTT. Amino acid sequence: CASKEFNEKLFF.

This clonotype was detected many times. The genes are TRBV5-1 and TRBJ1-1, with D perhaps TRBD1 (5 bases). CDR3 size: 15 residues. V was shortened by 0 bases and J by 1 base, with 10 bases between the two germline ends. Germline V gene data show CDR1 as SGHRS and CDR2 as YFSETQ. The chain's CDR3 is CASSLEFGTNTEAFF. CDR3 nucleotides: TGCGCCAGCAGCTTGGAATTCGGGACGAACACTGAAGCTTTCTTT.

This clonotype appeared a few times. The J gene is TRBJ2-1, the V gene TRBV5-1, with D perhaps given as TRBD1 or TRBD2 (5 bases each). CDR1 is SGHRS, CDR2 YFSETQ, per germline. Between the trimmed V and J ends, which lost 7 bases and 9 bases, there was a span of 26 bases. The CDR3 sequence is 16 residues long. CDR3 bases: TGCGCCAGCTCCGTACGAGGGGCGGAGTGGGGAAGTGAGCAGTTCTTC. This gives the protein CASSVRGAEWGSEQFF.

Only a few counts were recorded for this clonotype. A read error may account for a junction end that differs from germline. The chain uses TRBV7-7 and TRBJ2-1; D is uncertain. Per germline, CDR1 SSHAT and CDR2 FNYEAQ (reference sequence). The CDR3 length is 13 residues. CDR3 sequence: CASSLVQSNEQFF. In DNA form, the CDR3 reads TGTGCTAGCAGCTTAGTACAGTCCAATGAGCAGTTCTTC.

J is TRBJ2-1 and V is TRBV5-1; no firm D call. CDR3 length equals 15 residues. CDR1 and CDR2 (germline): SGHRS, YFSETQ. V lost 4 bases and J lost 1, with 12 bases in between. As DNA, the CDR3 is TGCGCCAGCAGCACGCCGTCCGATTCCTACAATGAGCAGTTCTTC. Amino acids: CASSTPSDSYNEQFF.

This clonotype was seen repeatedly, ten times or more. The chain employs TRBV12-3 or TRBV12-4 and TRBJ1-2, with a tentative D call TRBD1 (5 bases). Trimming shortened V by 5 bases and J by 4 bases, and 8 bases separated the two germline ends. The CDR3 length is 12 residues. CDR3 in DNA: TGTGCCAGCAGTCAGACAGCCTATGGCTACACCTTC. It translates to CASSQTAYGYTF.

This clonotype occurred many times. The genes are TRBV27 and TRBJ2-1, with 7 bases fitting TRBD1. Germline V lookup: CDR1 MNHEY, CDR2 SMNVEV (reference sequence). The CDR3 is made up of 11 amino acids. The J segment lost 6 bases and the V segment lost 7 bases, leaving 0 bases of the junction unmatched. Written as DNA, the CDR3 is TGTGCCAGCAACAGGGGCAATGAGCAGTTCTTC. Its translation is CASNRGNEQFF.

The V call is TRBV29-1, the J call TRBJ2-1; 12 bases align to TRBD2. In germline, CDR1 is SQVTM, CDR2 ANQGSEA. CDR3 length equals 13 residues. V lost 7 bases to trimming and J lost 10 bases; unmatched junction nucleotides: 8. CDR3 region: CSGSSGRGLEQFF. The CDR3 bases are TGCAGCGGGTCTAGCGGGAGGGGCTTGGAGCAGTTCTTC.

This clonotype was counted a few times. In DNA, the CDR3 is TGTGCCATCAGTGAGCGGGACAGGGCGGGTCAGTACGTC. Amino acids: CAISERDRAGQYV. This chain connects TRBV10-3 to TRBJ2-7, with 9 bases fitting TRBD1. V lost 2 bases and J lost 10; bases outside the gene matches: 6. The CDR3 loop spans 13 amino acids. Germline loops: CDR1 ENHRY, CDR2 SYGVKD.

This clonotype has just a few counts. V usage is TRBV24-1 and J usage is TRBJ2-3; 7 bases fit TRBD2. CDR3 length: 17 amino acids. The germline CDR1 and CDR2 sequences are KGHDR and SFDVKD. With 5 bases clipped from V and 4 bases from J, the junction kept 14 bases outside the gene matches. The CDR3 bases are TGTGCCACCAGTGGGGGCCCAGGAGGACTAGTCTCAGATACGCAGTATTTT. It codes for CATSGGPGGLVSDTQYF.

This clonotype was found a few times. The CDR3 coding sequence is TGTGCCAGCAGCCAAGATTTATATGCTTCAGATACGCAGTATTTT. This translates into CASSQDLYASDTQYF. The V gene is TRBV3-1, the J gene TRBJ2-3; D remains unclear. Between the trimmed V and J ends, which lost 0 bases and 4 bases, there was a span of 11 bases. Germline loops: CDR1 LGHDT, CDR2 YNNKEL (reference sequence). The CDR3 spans 15 residues.

This clonotype has at least ten counts. V usage is TRBV24-1 and J usage is TRBJ2-3; D is perhaps TRBD1 (5 bases). Germline V lookup: CDR1 KGHDR, CDR2 SFDVKD. The CDR3 is made up of 12 amino acids. V lost 9 bases and J lost 4, with 10 bases in between. CDR3 residues: CATAGFADTQYF. The CDR3 DNA is TGTGCCACCGCAGGGTTCGCAGATACGCAGTATTTT.

This clonotype was recorded a few times. The CDR3 here is CSDRTGPTDTQYF. Written as DNA, the CDR3 is TGCAGCGACCGGACAGGGCCAACGGATACGCAGTATTTT. V is TRBV29-1 and J is TRBJ2-3, with TRBD1 matching 8 bases. Germline CDR1 SQVTM, CDR2 ANQGSEA. With 7 bases clipped from V and 6 bases from J, the junction kept 9 bases outside the gene matches. This CDR3 comprises 13 residues.

This clonotype appeared a few times. The J gene is TRBJ2-5, the V gene TRBV27; TRBD1 or TRBD2 may be the D gene (5 bases each). CDR1 MNHEY and CDR2 SMNVEV come from the germline V gene (reference sequence). Trimming pared 3 bases from V and 7 bases from J, leaving 12 bases between. CDR3 length equals 13 residues. The CDR3 DNA sequence: TGTGCCAGCAGTTTGGGACGGAAAGGGACCCAGTACTTC. Protein sequence: CASSLGRKGTQYF.